Detailed here is one T cell receptor (beta chain). The data stem from a study of cytomegalovirus exposure and HLA in healthy donors. Study overall: Early release data held about 92 million unique TCRs from HLA-typed donors.

PCR was performed using 60 Vbeta and 13 Jbeta primers. As processed by the authors: Per a later analysis, the number of unique TCR beta chains was some 80 million, of which roughly 10 million were shared. Some clones are missing from TCRdb's copy, which holds only in-frame ones; the method was immunoSEQ multiplex PCR. Clonal size and the V and J genes are those of that table, whereas D and trimming came from the DNA. The sample contains around 210,000 clones, approximately 85% of which appear only once. The sequence was collected from a girl aged 2-10 years in good health and CMV-seronegative. The sample taken for sequencing was PBMCs.

In nucleotides, the CDR3 is TGTGCCAGCAGCTCCGGACAGGGGGCGAGCGATGAGCAGTTCTTC. The encoded protein is CASSSGQGASDEQFF. The V and J genes are TRBV5-8 and TRBJ2-1, with 11 bases aligning to TRBD1. The germline V gene encodes CDR1 SGHTS and CDR2 YDEGEE. Trimming took 3 bases from V and 8 from J; bases not matched to a gene: 7. The CDR3 contains 15 residues.